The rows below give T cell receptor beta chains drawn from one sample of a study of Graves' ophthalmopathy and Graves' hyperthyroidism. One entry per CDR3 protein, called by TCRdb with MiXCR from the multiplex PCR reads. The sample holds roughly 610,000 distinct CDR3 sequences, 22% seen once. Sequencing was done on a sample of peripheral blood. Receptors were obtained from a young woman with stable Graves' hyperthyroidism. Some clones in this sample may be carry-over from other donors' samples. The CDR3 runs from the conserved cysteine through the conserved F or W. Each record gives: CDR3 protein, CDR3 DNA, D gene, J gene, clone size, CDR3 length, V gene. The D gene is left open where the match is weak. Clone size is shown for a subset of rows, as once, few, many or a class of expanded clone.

cdr3_aa: CSARPTGKGGNQPQHF
cdr3_nt: TGCAGTGCTAGACCAACCGGGAAAGGGGGCAATCAGCCCCAGCATTTT
d_call: .
j_call: TRBJ1-5
clone_size: many
cdr3_length: 16
v_call: TRBV20-1

cdr3_aa: CATSDNRGRVDEQFF
cdr3_nt: TGTGCCACCAGTGATAACAGGGGGCGCGTTGATGAGCAGTTCTTC
d_call: TRBD1
j_call: TRBJ2-1
clone_size: many
cdr3_length: 15
v_call: TRBV24-1

cdr3_aa: CASSSDRTYYGYTF
cdr3_nt: TGTGCCAGCAGTTCGGACAGAACCTACTATGGCTACACCTTC
d_call: .
j_call: TRBJ1-2
clone_size: many
cdr3_length: 14
v_call: TRBV12-3/TRBV12-4

cdr3_aa: CASSQDPGNEQYF
cdr3_nt: TGTGCCAGCAGCCAAGATCCGGGGAACGAGCAGTACTTC
d_call: .
j_call: TRBJ2-7
clone_size: few
cdr3_length: 13
v_call: TRBV14

cdr3_aa: CASTELRGPYEQYF
cdr3_nt: TGTGCCAGCACCGAACTCCGGGGTCCCTACGAGCAGTACTTC
d_call: .
j_call: TRBJ2-7
clone_size: many
cdr3_length: 14
v_call: TRBV28

cdr3_aa: CASRKGLAGGYEQYF
cdr3_nt: TGTGCCAGCAGAAAAGGACTAGCGGGGGGGTACGAGCAGTACTTC
d_call: TRBD2
j_call: TRBJ2-7
clone_size: .
cdr3_length: 15
v_call: TRBV11-2

cdr3_aa: CASRAALRETQYF
cdr3_nt: TGTGCCAGCAGGGCGGCCCTCCGTGAGACCCAGTACTTC
d_call: .
j_call: TRBJ2-5
clone_size: .
cdr3_length: 13
v_call: TRBV2

cdr3_aa: CASRGQLPMNTEAFF
cdr3_nt: TGTGCCAGCAGAGGACAGCTCCCCATGAACACTGAAGCTTTCTTT
d_call: .
j_call: TRBJ1-1
clone_size: many
cdr3_length: 15
v_call: TRBV2

cdr3_aa: CASRPQGYEQYF
cdr3_nt: TGTGCCAGCAGACCACAGGGCTACGAGCAGTACTTC
d_call: .
j_call: TRBJ2-7
clone_size: many
cdr3_length: 12
v_call: TRBV2

cdr3_aa: CASSLPLAGQYEQYF
cdr3_nt: TGTGCCAGCAGTTTACCCCTAGCGGGGCAATACGAGCAGTACTTC
d_call: TRBD2
j_call: TRBJ2-7
clone_size: .
cdr3_length: 15
v_call: TRBV28

cdr3_aa: CASEAGGGNQPQHF
cdr3_nt: TGTGCCAGCGAGGCGGGGGGGGGCAATCAGCCCCAGCATTTT
d_call: .
j_call: TRBJ1-5
clone_size: .
cdr3_length: 14
v_call: TRBV7-2

cdr3_aa: CAGTWGQGFDGYTF
cdr3_nt: TGTGCCGGTACATGGGGACAGGGATTCGATGGCTACACCTTC
d_call: TRBD1
j_call: TRBJ1-2
clone_size: many
cdr3_length: 14
v_call: TRBV6-1

cdr3_aa: CASRREEGTPGYTF
cdr3_nt: TGTGCCAGCCGCCGGGAGGAGGGAACGCCTGGCTACACCTTC
d_call: .
j_call: TRBJ1-2
clone_size: .
cdr3_length: 14
v_call: TRBV2

cdr3_aa: CASSTMGATNQPQHF
cdr3_nt: TGTGCCAGTAGTACCATGGGGGCTACGAATCAGCCCCAGCATTTT
d_call: .
j_call: TRBJ1-5
clone_size: few
cdr3_length: 15
v_call: TRBV19

cdr3_aa: CSVGPEQHTEAFF
cdr3_nt: TGCAGCGTTGGCCCCGAACAGCACACTGAAGCTTTCTTT
d_call: .
j_call: TRBJ1-1
clone_size: many
cdr3_length: 13
v_call: TRBV29-1

cdr3_aa: CASSSSAGSYEQYF
cdr3_nt: TGTGCCAGCAGCTCCAGCGCAGGATCCTACGAGCAGTACTTC
d_call: .
j_call: TRBJ2-7
clone_size: many
cdr3_length: 14
v_call: TRBV7-2

cdr3_aa: CASSETGEGYEQYF
cdr3_nt: TGTGCCAGCAGTGAAACAGGGGAGGGCTACGAGCAGTACTTC
d_call: .
j_call: TRBJ2-7
clone_size: many
cdr3_length: 14
v_call: TRBV6-4

cdr3_aa: CASSQVRGPNYGYTF
cdr3_nt: TGTGCCAGCAGCCAAGTCAGGGGGCCAAACTATGGCTACACCTTC
d_call: TRBD1
j_call: TRBJ1-2
clone_size: .
cdr3_length: 15
v_call: TRBV14

cdr3_aa: CASSLNAWNTEAFF
cdr3_nt: TGTGCCAGCAGCTTAAATGCATGGAACACTGAAGCTTTCTTT
d_call: .
j_call: TRBJ1-1
clone_size: many
cdr3_length: 14
v_call: TRBV7-3

cdr3_aa: CASRGTALQETKYF
cdr3_nt: TGTGCCAGCAGGGGGACAGCTCTCCAAGAGACCAAGTACTTC
d_call: TRBD1
j_call: TRBJ2-5
clone_size: once
cdr3_length: 14
v_call: TRBV6-2/TRBV6-3

cdr3_aa: CSARGTGSLETQYF
cdr3_nt: TGCAGTGCCCGGGGCACAGGGAGTTTGGAGACCCAGTACTTC
d_call: .
j_call: TRBJ2-5
clone_size: .
cdr3_length: 14
v_call: TRBV20-1

cdr3_aa: CASSKGTGGETQYF
cdr3_nt: TGCGCCAGCAGCAAAGGGACAGGCGGAGAGACCCAGTACTTC
d_call: TRBD1
j_call: TRBJ2-5
clone_size: few
cdr3_length: 14
v_call: TRBV5-1

cdr3_aa: CASSSRLAGGVDTDTQYF
cdr3_nt: TGTGCCAGCAGTTCTAGACTAGCGGGAGGAGTAGACACAGATACGCAGTATTTT
d_call: TRBD2
j_call: TRBJ2-3
clone_size: few
cdr3_length: 18
v_call: TRBV12-3/TRBV12-4

cdr3_aa: CASKVAGGIGELFF
cdr3_nt: TGTGCCAGCAAAGTCGCAGGGGGCATCGGGGAGCTGTTTTTT
d_call: TRBD1
j_call: TRBJ2-2
clone_size: .
cdr3_length: 14
v_call: TRBV3-1

cdr3_aa: CASRQQGAQTQYF
cdr3_nt: TGTGCCAGCAGACAACAGGGGGCGCAGACCCAGTACTTC
d_call: TRBD1
j_call: TRBJ2-5
clone_size: .
cdr3_length: 13
v_call: TRBV28

cdr3_aa: CASSWGRQDGYTF
cdr3_nt: TGTGCCAGCAGTTGGGGACGTCAGGATGGCTACACCTTC
d_call: .
j_call: TRBJ1-2
clone_size: few
cdr3_length: 13
v_call: TRBV12-3/TRBV12-4

cdr3_aa: CASSLVPSGRALHEQYF
cdr3_nt: TGTGCCAGCAGCTTAGTACCTAGCGGGAGGGCCCTCCACGAGCAGTACTTC
d_call: TRBD2
j_call: TRBJ2-7
clone_size: few
cdr3_length: 17
v_call: TRBV11-1

cdr3_aa: CSARDRGYGANVLTF
cdr3_nt: TGCAGTGCTAGAGATCGTGGGTATGGGGCCAACGTCCTGACTTTC
d_call: .
j_call: TRBJ2-6
clone_size: few
cdr3_length: 15
v_call: TRBV20-1

cdr3_aa: CSARQDPNQPQHF
cdr3_nt: TGCAGTGCTAGACAGGATCCCAATCAGCCCCAGCATTTT
d_call: .
j_call: TRBJ1-5
clone_size: many
cdr3_length: 13
v_call: TRBV20-1